Sequencing of this T cell receptor beta chain was carried out in a study of PD-L1 blockade in urothelial cancer. The CDR3 covers 13 residues. From germline, CDR1 is MGHRA and CDR2 YSYEKL. V was clipped by 6 bases and J by 7 bases, with 12 bases between them. Assay: immunoSEQ multiplex PCR; the TCRdb copy retains only in-frame clones and omits some. The sample has fewer than 75,000 clones, around 84% seen once. This clone was counted a few times. Patients were living with locally advanced or metastatic urothelial carcinoma. The TCR was taken from a man in his 70s with urothelial cancer. The chain joins TRBV4-1 to TRBJ2-2; D possibly corresponds to TRBD1 (6 bases). This specimen was PBMCs, taken around atezolizumab (anti-PD-L1) treatment. The CDR3: CASSPQGDGELFF. The CDR3 region has the DNA TGCGCCAGCAGTCCACAGGGTGACGGGGAGCTGTTTTTT.